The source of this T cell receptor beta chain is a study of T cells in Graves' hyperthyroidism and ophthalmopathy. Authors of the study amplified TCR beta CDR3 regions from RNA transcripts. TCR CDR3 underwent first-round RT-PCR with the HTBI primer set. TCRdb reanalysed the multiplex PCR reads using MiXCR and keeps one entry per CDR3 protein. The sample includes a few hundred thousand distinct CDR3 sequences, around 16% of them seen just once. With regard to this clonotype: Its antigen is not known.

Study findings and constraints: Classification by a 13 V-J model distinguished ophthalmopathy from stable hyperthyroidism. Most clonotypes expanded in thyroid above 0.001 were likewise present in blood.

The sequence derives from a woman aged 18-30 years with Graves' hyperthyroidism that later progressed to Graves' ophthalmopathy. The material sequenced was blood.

The CDR3 DNA follows: TGTGCCAGCAGTTACTCTCGGGGGGCCTACAATGAGCAGTTCTTC. Protein product: CASSYSRGAYNEQFF. This rearrangement joins TRBV6-5 to TRBJ2-1; 7 nucleotides agree with TRBD2. J was trimmed by 2 bases and V by 0 bases; bases with no gene match: 1. CDR3 length: 15 residues. From germline, CDR1 is MNHEY and CDR2 SVGAGI.